This T cell receptor beta chain was recorded in a study of control samples from healthy donors and cancer patients. TCRdb's copy holds only in-frame clones and misses some; the assay was immunoSEQ multiplex PCR. The data show roughly 170,000 clones, with around 94% seen just once and 1.3% to 1.5% held by the top ten. Germline V gives CDR1 LGHNA, CDR2 YSLEER. The CDR3 runs to 13 residues. Trimming pared 0 bases from V and 4 bases from J, leaving 4 bases between. This sequence was found in a woman between 18 and 30 years old in good health. Input material: blood. The rearrangement links TRBV4-3 to TRBJ1-5; D remains unclear. The CDR3 here is CASSQDGNQPQHF. The CDR3 DNA is TGCGCCAGCAGCCAAGACGGTAATCAGCCCCAGCATTTT.